This TCR beta chain was observed in a study of shared clonotypes between healthy human individuals. The overall study: Donor composition was a couple of women and three men, aged 18 to 49. Study findings and constraints: Richness estimates generally favored naive over memory subsets. Expectations were that clonotype sharing among donors would be affected by sequencing depth.

The CDR3 runs 15 residues. CDR1 is SGHRS, CDR2 YFSETQ, per germline. On this clone: Its matching antigen is unknown.

Each donor was a Caucasian adult residing in Nashville, Tennessee. The method was immunoSEQ multiplex PCR; TCRdb's version includes in-frame clones alone and lacks a portion of them. The sample comprises 2 million to 2.5 million clones, roughly 90% of which are singletons, and approximately 0.39% rests with the top ten. The sequence was obtained from a man between 18 and 35 years old in good health. Some clones in this sample may be carry-over from other donors' samples. Sequenced: naive CD4+ T cells from PBMCs. The subset denotes: CD45RA+ positively selected. The chain links TRBV5-1 to TRBJ2-5; the D gene is possibly TRBD1 (6 bases). The J call may be faulty, since TRBJ2-7 better matches the DNA end. The DNA of the CDR3 is TGCGCCAGCAGCTTGGAGACAGGAGGCTCCTACGAGCAGTACTTC. It codes for CASSLETGGSYEQYF.